These 24 T cell receptor beta chains came from one sample sequenced in a study of Tregs in tolerant kidney transplant recipients. The data were produced by immunoSEQ multiplex PCR, yet TCRdb's version contains in-frame clones alone and is incomplete. The specimen's table records some 31,000 clones. The sample consisted of CD8+ T cells from blood, taken before the transplant. All receptors come from a human donor who received a combined kidney and bone marrow transplant.

In the case of this clone: The read halts 3 residues ahead of the CDR3 end, with the missing end drawn from the germline J gene. The chain couples TRBV5-1 to TRBJ2-4; D gene uncertain. This CDR3 contains 13 residues. Germline CDR1 reads SGHRS; CDR2 reads YFSETQ. Between the trimmed V and J ends, which lost 2 bases and 5 bases, there was a span of 8 bases. The CDR3 protein is CASSLGPENIQYF. CDR3 DNA, as far as it was read: TGCGCCAGCAGCTTAGGGCCAGAAAACATT.

As to this clone: The read falls 3 residues short of the CDR3 end, and the missing part is taken from the germline J gene. This rearrangement joins TRBV5-1 to TRBJ2-3; 9 bases match TRBD1. Germline V lookup: CDR1 SGHRS, CDR2 YFSETQ. This CDR3 is 17 amino acids long. Germline trimming cut 0 bases from V and 2 bases from J; bases unmatched to any gene: 7. The CDR3 is CASSLDPTGGPTDTQYF. The CDR3 DNA, read in part, is TGCGCCAGCAGCTTGGACCCGACAGGGGGGCCCACAGATACG.

With regard to this clone: The observed sequence ends 3 residues before the CDR3 terminus, with the missing tail filled in from the germline J gene. The chain joins TRBV2 to TRBJ2-3; TRBD2 might be the D (6 bases). CDR3 length equals 16 residues. Germline-derived CDR1 and CDR2 are SNHLY and FYNNEI. V was pared by 7 bases and J by 0 bases, with 17 bases between. CDR3 sequence: CASTGPSGLSTDTQYF. The DNA read from the CDR3 is TGTGCCAGCACGGGGCCCAGCGGGCTTAGCACAGATACG.

About this clone itself: The read terminates 3 residues before the CDR3 end, so the remaining end is supplied by the germline J gene. The V and J genes are TRBV18 and TRBJ2-5; 7 bases fit TRBD1. Germline trimming cut 6 bases from V and 7 bases from J; bases unmatched to any gene: 14. The CDR3 length is 15 residues. Germline lookup yields CDR1 KGHSH and CDR2 LQKENI. CDR3 DNA (partial): TGTGCCAGCTCCTACGACAGGGCCAACCCTGTGACC. Its translation: CASSYDRANPVT. The complete CDR3 sequence is CASSYDRANPVTQYF. Full variable domain (remainder filled in from reference TRBV18 and TRBJ2-5): NAGVMQNPRHLVRRRGQEARLRCSPMKGHSHVYWYRQLPEEGLKFMVYLQKENIIDESGMPKERFSAEFPKEGPSILRIQQVVRGDSAAYFCASSYDRANPVTQYFGPGTRLLVL.

The sequenced part of the CDR3 DNA is TGTGCCAGTATCCCGGGTCAGGGCCTCGCTGAA. Its translation: CASIPGQGLAE. The full-length CDR3 reads as CASIPGQGLAEAFF. The chain carries TRBV19 and TRBJ1-1, with D possibly TRBD1 on 5 matching bases. The CDR3 goes on 3 residues after the read ends, and that part is filled in from the germline J gene. There are 14 residues in the CDR3. Germline V gene lookup returns CDR1 LNHDA and CDR2 SQIVND (reference sequence). With 7 bases removed from V and 6 bases from J, the gap between germline ends came to 18 bases.

Points on this clone: The CDR3 goes on 3 residues after the read ends, and that part is filled in from the germline J gene. The chain links TRBV5-6 to TRBJ2-2, with D maybe TRBD1 (5 bases). The germline gives CDR1 SGHDT, CDR2 YYEEEE. The CDR3 sequence is 15 residues long. The germline V and J ends were trimmed by 0 bases and 4 bases, with 10 bases remaining between them. This CDR3 reads CASSLGGVLTGELFF. CDR3 bases read: TGTGCCAGCAGCTTGGGGGGCGTTCTCACCGGGGAG.

Remarks on this clone: Coverage ceases 3 residues before the CDR3 finishes, and the germline J gene fills in the end. The chain is built from TRBV2 and TRBJ2-4, with D perhaps matching TRBD2 (5 bases). Trimming cost V 7 bases and J 7 bases, with 14 bases left between them. This CDR3 is 13 amino acids long. Germline V lookup: CDR1 SNHLY, CDR2 FYNNEI. CDR3 loop: CASIGGGGNIQYF. CDR3 DNA, as far as it was read: TGTGCCAGCATAGGAGGAGGCGGGAACATT.

A remark on this clone: The CDR3 extends 3 residues past the end of the read, so its final part is completed from the germline J gene. The J gene is TRBJ2-1, the V gene TRBV30, with TRBD1 matching 8 bases. Germline CDR1 is GTSNPN and CDR2 is SVGIG (reference sequence). The CDR3 is 15 residues long. J gave up 3 bases and V 2 bases, and 6 bases lay outside the gene matches. The CDR3 is CAWSTDRGNYNEQFF. CDR3 DNA (partial): TGTGCCTGGAGTACCGACAGGGGAAACTACAATGAG.

Notes on this clone: The read is 3 residues too short to cover the CDR3 end, so that end is filled in from the germline J gene. The genes are TRBV6-1 and TRBJ2-7; 9 bases map to TRBD2. Germline V lookup: CDR1 MNHNS, CDR2 SASEGT. The CDR3 has 15 amino acids. Losses at the gene ends were 4 bases for V and 4 bases for J; bases not matched to a gene: 8. The CDR3 DNA, read in part, is TGTGCCAGCAGTGTCGGACTAGCGACATCTTACGAG. This sequence encodes CASSVGLATSYE. The whole CDR3 protein is CASSVGLATSYEQYF.

Note on this clone: The read is 3 residues too short to cover the CDR3 end, so that end is filled in from the germline J gene. The chain has TRBV10-1 and TRBJ2-7; no definite D call. CDR1 is WNHNN, CDR2 SYGVQD, per germline (reference sequence). The CDR3 consists of 14 residues. Deletions cut 4 bases from V and 0 bases from J, with 10 bases between. Incomplete CDR3 DNA: TGCGCCAGCAGTGCGGGTCGGATCTCCTACGAG. Translated, it gives CASSAGRISYE. The whole CDR3 region reads CASSAGRISYEQYF.

Regarding this clone: The DNA ends 3 residues before the CDR3 does, and the rest of the CDR3 is filled in from the germline J gene. This chain joins TRBV29-1 and TRBJ1-1; D remains unclear. Germline V gene lookup returns CDR1 SQVTM and CDR2 ANQGSEA. V lost 3 bases and J lost 1, with 6 bases in between. This CDR3 has 12 residues. CDR3 loop: CSVDSGNTEAFF. The sequenced part of the CDR3 DNA is TGCAGCGTTGACAGTGGGAACACTGAA.

Of note for this clone: The CDR3 end is not reached by the read, which stops 3 residues before it; the germline J gene fills it in. V gene TRBV7-9 combines with J gene TRBJ2-2, with a tentative D call TRBD2 (7 bases). The V end was cut by 10 bases, the J end by 5 bases, with 17 bases between. CDR3 size: 14 residues. Germline lookup yields CDR1 SEHNR and CDR2 FQNEAQ (reference sequence). CDR3 DNA, as far as it was read: TGTGCCAAGGACGGGGGGCCTGATACCGGGGAG. Its translation is CAKDGGPDTGE. In full, the CDR3 reads CAKDGGPDTGELFF. Complete variable domain (other parts from reference TRBV7-9 and TRBJ2-2): DTGVSQNPRHKITKRGQNVTFRCDPISEHNRLYWYRQTLGQGPEFLTYFQNEAQLEKSRLLSDRFSAERPKGSFSTLEIQRTEQGDSAMYLCAKDGGPDTGELFFGEGSRLTVL.

As for this clone: The CDR3 goes on 3 residues after the read ends, and that part is filled in from the germline J gene. The rearrangement links TRBV4-1 to TRBJ2-4, with no clear D. CDR1 is MGHRA and CDR2 is YSYEKL in the germline V gene. The CDR3 consists of 14 residues. V lost 1 base, J lost 6 bases, and 10 bases lay in between. CDR3 protein: CASSQVKGSNIQYF. The sequenced part of the CDR3 DNA is TGCGCCAGCAGCCAAGTGAAAGGGTCAAACATT.

On this clone: The missing CDR3 end, 3 residues past where the read stops, is filled in from the germline J gene. V and J are TRBV19 and TRBJ1-1; D is ambiguous. The CDR3 sequence is 15 residues long. Germline lookup yields CDR1 LNHDA and CDR2 SQIVND (reference sequence). Trimming removed 7 bases from V and 4 bases from J, with 19 bases in between. The sequenced part of the CDR3 DNA is TGTGCCAGTAAACCCCAAGCGGGCGGCGGCACTGAA. Protein: CASKPQAGGGTE. The entire CDR3 sequence reads CASKPQAGGGTEAFF.

A remark on this clone: Read data end 3 residues before the CDR3 end; the end is taken from the germline J gene. V is TRBV29-1 and J is TRBJ2-7; 7 bases fit TRBD1. J was trimmed by 4 bases and V by 5 bases; bases with no gene match: 11. The CDR3 loop spans 14 amino acids. Germline CDR1 is SQVTM and CDR2 is ANQGSEA. The chain's CDR3 is CSVKTGAGLYEQYF. CDR3 DNA (partial): TGCAGCGTTAAAACAGGGGCGGGCTTATACGAG.

About this clone: The read terminates 3 residues ahead of where the CDR3 ends, so the germline J gene completes it. The J gene is TRBJ2-3, the V gene TRBV7-2; 11 bases are shared with TRBD2. The CDR3 sequence is 15 residues long. The V gene end was trimmed by 7 bases and the J gene end by 4 bases; junction bases not matched to a gene: 7. The germline CDR1 and CDR2 sequences are SGHTA and FQGNSA. CDR3 DNA, as far as it was read: TGTGCCAGCACCCCCTGGACTAGCGGGCCAGATACG. It translates to CASTPWTSGPDT. The full CDR3 protein is CASTPWTSGPDTQYF.

A word on this clone: The CDR3 is cut off 3 residues early in the read; its end comes from the germline J gene. The gene calls are TRBV7-2 and TRBJ2-1; 9 bases fit TRBD2. J was trimmed by 4 bases and V by 0 bases; bases with no gene match: 4. This CDR3 region has 16 residues. CDR1 SGHTA and CDR2 FQGNSA come from the germline V gene. CDR3 residues: CASSLALAGPYNEQFF. The sequenced CDR3 bases are TGTGCCAGCAGCTTAGCGCTAGCGGGACCGTACAATGAG.

Comments on this clone: The read ends 3 residues early relative to the CDR3; the germline J gene fills the gap. The chain employs TRBV7-9 and TRBJ2-7; D is possibly TRBD2 (7 bases). V dropped 5 bases and J dropped 3 bases, with 14 bases sitting between them. CDR1 is SEHNR and CDR2 is FQNEAQ in the germline V gene (reference sequence). The CDR3 spans 14 residues. CDR3 DNA (partial): TGTGCCAGCAGCCCGGGGGGCATTAGCTACGAG. Its translation is CASSPGGISYE. The entire CDR3 protein reads CASSPGGISYEQYF.

Remarks on this clone: The CDR3 goes on 3 residues after the read ends, and that part is filled in from the germline J gene. The rearrangement links TRBV7-2 to TRBJ2-1, with 7 bases identical to TRBD1. The ends lost 5 bases at V and 6 bases at J; junction bases unmatched: 4. The CDR3 consists of 13 residues. Germline CDR1 SGHTA, CDR2 FQGNSA. The CDR3 DNA, read in part, is TGTGCCAGCAGCCCCGGGACAGCCAATGAG. It specifies CASSPGTANE. In full, the CDR3 reads CASSPGTANEQFF.

As to this clone: The CDR3 end lies 3 residues beyond the end of the read and is filled in from the germline J gene. This sequence joins TRBV19 and TRBJ2-1; TRBD2 aligns across 8 bases. The CDR3 totals 15 residues. V shed 6 bases, J shed 2 bases, and the junction held 6 bases outside the gene matches. CDR1 is LNHDA and CDR2 is SQIVND in the germline V gene (reference sequence). The CDR3 loop is CASSLRGGTYNEQFF. The CDR3 DNA, read in part, is TGTGCCAGTAGCCTCCGGGGGGGCACCTACAATGAG.

Details on this clone: Read coverage stops 3 residues before the CDR3 terminus; the germline J gene supplies the remainder. This chain links TRBV29-1 with TRBJ2-7; 7 bases align to TRBD1. Losses at the gene ends were 8 bases for V and 2 bases for J; bases not matched to a gene: 9. The CDR3 is 13 residues long. Germline V gene sequence: CDR1 SQVTM, CDR2 ANQGSEA. CDR3 DNA (partial): TGCAGCACACGACAGGGATTAGCCTACGAG. Amino acids: CSTRQGLAYE. The CDR3 reads in full as CSTRQGLAYEQYF.

On this clone itself: Read sequence stops 3 residues before the CDR3 end, and the germline J gene provides the missing end. This chain joins TRBV7-8 and TRBJ2-1, with no clear D. The CDR3 runs to 15 residues. Trimming removed 1 base at V and 0 bases at J, with 7 bases between. The germline V gene encodes CDR1 SGHVS and CDR2 FQNEAQ. The sequenced part of the CDR3 DNA is TGTGCCAGCAGCTTAGTGGTCAGCTCCTACAATGAG. Translated: CASSLVVSSYNE. The full CDR3 is CASSLVVSSYNEQFF.

Worth noting for this clone: The read terminates 3 residues before the CDR3 end, so the remaining end is supplied by the germline J gene. The gene calls are TRBV19 and TRBJ1-4, with unresolved D. Germline V gives CDR1 LNHDA, CDR2 SQIVND (reference sequence). With 9 bases removed from V and 0 bases from J, the gap between germline ends came to 17 bases. The CDR3 consists of 16 residues. The CDR3 DNA, read in part, is TGTGCCAGCCGAATCTCAGGAGCCGCAACTAATGAAAAA. Protein: CASRISGAATNEK. The CDR3 reads in full as CASRISGAATNEKLFF.

Regarding this clone: With the read ending 3 residues before the CDR3 end, the germline J gene is used to fill in that end. The chain joins TRBV18 to TRBJ2-5; 8 bases align to TRBD2. The V gene's germline CDR1 is KGHSH and CDR2 LQKENI. V shed 1 base, J shed 1 base, and the junction held 5 bases outside the gene matches. The CDR3 contains 16 residues. The part of the CDR3 DNA that was read is TGTGCCAGCTCACCACGCCCTAGCGGGTCCCAAGAGACC. It translates to CASSPRPSGSQET. The CDR3 as a whole reads CASSPRPSGSQETQYF.